The 15 T cell receptor beta chains presented below share a single source sample, sequenced in a study of T-cell memory formation after mild COVID-19. TCRdb itself ran the 5' RACE reads through MiXCR, one entry per CDR3 protein. The sample consists of more than 300,000 distinct CDR3 sequences, approximately 15% of them appearing once. Material for sequencing was PBMCs or a T cell subset sorted from them (not recorded which). The receptors shown here come from a man in his late teens or twenties who had mild COVID-19 (a few samples of this study predate the infection). Cell type and time point are not known.

J is TRBJ1-1 and V is TRBV19, with 8 nucleotides matching TRBD1. CDR3 size: 14 residues. Germline V CDR1 and CDR2: LNHDA, SQIVND (reference sequence). Trimming took 5 bases from V and 4 from J; bases not matched to a gene: 6. Here the CDR3 DNA reads TGTGCCAGTAGTTTCTCCAGGGGGCCCACTGAAGCTTTCTTT. Amino acids: CASSFSRGPTEAFF.

The V and J genes are TRBV4-1 and TRBJ1-2, with 7 bases identical to TRBD1. CDR3 size: 15 residues. The germline gives CDR1 MGHRA, CDR2 YSYEKL. V shed 4 bases, J shed 0 bases, and the junction held 5 bases outside the gene matches. The CDR3 DNA reads TGCGCCAGCAGCCTCCAGGGGGAAGCTAACTATGGCTACACCTTC. It codes for CASSLQGEANYGYTF.

The V call is TRBV6-5, the J call TRBJ1-2; weak D call: TRBD1 (6 bases). Trimming pared 3 bases from V and 7 bases from J, leaving 15 bases between. Germline V gene data show CDR1 as MNHEY and CDR2 as SVGAGI. The CDR3 extends over 14 amino acids. CDR3 bases: TGTGCCAGCAGTTATACGTGGGGGGCGCTTGGCTACACCTTC. It yields the protein CASSYTWGALGYTF.

V gene TRBV19 combines with J gene TRBJ2-1; 10 bases match TRBD2. The CDR3 runs to 16 residues. Germline loops: CDR1 LNHDA, CDR2 SQIVND (reference sequence). V gave up 1 base and J gave up 2 bases; unmatched junction bases: 2. CDR3 residues: CASSIGLAGAYNEQFF. CDR3 coding DNA: TGTGCCAGTAGTATAGGGCTAGCGGGGGCCTACAATGAGCAGTTCTTC.

The CDR3 bases are TGTGCCAGCAGCCCGGAGCCCTATAATTCACCCCTCCACTTT. Protein sequence: CASSPEPYNSPLHF. The rearrangement uses TRBV9 and TRBJ1-6; D unresolved. CDR3 length: 14 residues. Trimming stripped 4 bases from V and 2 bases from J, with 7 bases between. Germline V gives CDR1 SGDLS, CDR2 YYNGEE.

The chain links TRBV20-1 to TRBJ2-5; D might be TRBD2 (5 bases). V was pared by 6 bases and J by 5 bases, with 13 bases between. Germline CDR1 reads DFQATT; CDR2 reads SNEGSKA (reference sequence). The CDR3 runs 12 residues. CDR3 in DNA: TGCAGTGCCTGGAGGCCGGTTGAGACCCAGTACTTC. It codes for CSAWRPVETQYF.

The chain joins TRBV27 to TRBJ1-6; TRBD1 agrees at 7 bases. The CDR3 runs 15 residues. The germline V gene has CDR1 MNHEY and CDR2 SMNVEV (reference sequence). V dropped 5 bases and J dropped 8; count of bases not matched to a gene: 9. In DNA form, the CDR3 reads TGTGCCAGCAGTACACGACAGGGCATGGATTCACCCCTCCACTTT. Its protein product is CASSTRQGMDSPLHF.

V is TRBV27 and J is TRBJ2-7; D is unclear. Germline loops: CDR1 MNHEY, CDR2 SMNVEV (reference sequence). V lost 5 bases and J lost 3, with 17 bases in between. The CDR3 length is 15 residues. The CDR3 protein is CASSPLPGRNYEQYV. The CDR3, as DNA: TGTGCCAGCAGTCCCCTCCCAGGTCGGAACTACGAGCAGTACGTC.

This clonotype was counted many times. The chain has TRBV28 and TRBJ2-5; D perhaps matches TRBD1 (5 bases). CDR3 length: 12 residues. Germline-derived CDR1 and CDR2 are MDHEN and SYDVKM. V gave up 7 bases and J gave up 5 bases, with 11 bases separating them. The CDR3, as DNA: TGTGCCAGCATGAGATCAGGGGAGACCCAGTACTTC. This codes for CASMRSGETQYF.

CDR3 sequence (DNA): TGTGCCAGCAGCCGAGGGGCAGTCACTGAAGCTTTCTTT. This encodes CASSRGAVTEAFF. The chain carries TRBV3-1 and TRBJ1-1, with a weak D call TRBD1 (5 bases). Trimming shortened V by 4 bases and J by 4 bases, and 10 bases separated the two germline ends. The CDR3 is made up of 13 amino acids. The V gene's germline CDR1 is LGHDT and CDR2 YNNKEL (reference sequence).

This clonotype was picked up many times. This sequence joins TRBV5-1 and TRBJ2-1, with 7 bases identical to TRBD2. V dropped 0 bases and J dropped 7; count of bases not matched to a gene: 1. The CDR3 spans 13 residues. The germline CDR1 and CDR2 sequences are SGHRS and YFSETQ. In DNA, the CDR3 is TGCGCCAGCAGCTTGGAGGGAGGGAATGAGCAGTTCTTC. It encodes CASSLEGGNEQFF.

This chain joins TRBV6-2 or TRBV6-3 and TRBJ2-1; the match to TRBD1 covers 12 bases. The trim removed 6 bases at V and 6 bases at J, leaving 6 bases unmatched. CDR1 MNHEY and CDR2 SVGEGT come from the germline V gene. The CDR3 length is 15 residues. CDR3 region: CASRRRDRGLNEQFF. CDR3 DNA sequence: TGTGCCAGCAGACGCCGGGACAGGGGGCTCAATGAGCAGTTCTTC.

V usage is TRBV6-2 or TRBV6-3 and J usage is TRBJ1-1; D is ambiguous. Looked up from germline, CDR1 is MNHEY and CDR2 is SVGEGT. The ends were cut back, 1 base at V and 8 bases at J, with 5 bases in the middle. This CDR3 has 11 residues. CDR3 nucleotide sequence: TGTGCCAGCAGTTACTTTGGAGAAGCTTTCTTT. Its translation: CASSYFGEAFF.

The J gene is TRBJ2-5, the V gene TRBV7-9; no definite D call. Germline CDR1 and CDR2: SEHNR and FQNEAQ (reference sequence). The CDR3 covers 15 residues. Trimming took 1 base from V and 2 from J, leaving 11 bases between them. The CDR3 nucleotides read TGTGCCAGCAGCTTAGAGCAGAGTTTGCAAGAGACCCAGTACTTC. Residues: CASSLEQSLQETQYF.

On this clonotype: Its ends do not fully match the called genes, so a read error is possible. The chain has TRBV12-3 or TRBV12-4 and TRBJ2-1; the match to TRBD2 covers 9 bases. The CDR3 has 18 amino acids. The CDR3 DNA reads TGTGCCAGCAGCTTAGGTGCTTCCGGGACTAGCATTGGTAATGAGCAGTTCTTC. This translates into CASSLGASGTSIGNEQFF.